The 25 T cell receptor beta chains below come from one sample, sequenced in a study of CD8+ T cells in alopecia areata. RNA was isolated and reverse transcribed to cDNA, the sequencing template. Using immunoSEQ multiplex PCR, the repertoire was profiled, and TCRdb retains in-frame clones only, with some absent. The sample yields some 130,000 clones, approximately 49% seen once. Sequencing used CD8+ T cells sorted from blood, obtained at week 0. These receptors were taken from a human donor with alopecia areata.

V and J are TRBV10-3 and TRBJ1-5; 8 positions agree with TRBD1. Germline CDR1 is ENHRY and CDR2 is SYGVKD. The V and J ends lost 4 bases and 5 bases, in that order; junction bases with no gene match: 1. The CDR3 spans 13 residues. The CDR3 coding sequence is TGTGCCATCAGTGTACAGGGGGATCAGCCCCAGCATTTT. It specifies CAISVQGDQPQHF.

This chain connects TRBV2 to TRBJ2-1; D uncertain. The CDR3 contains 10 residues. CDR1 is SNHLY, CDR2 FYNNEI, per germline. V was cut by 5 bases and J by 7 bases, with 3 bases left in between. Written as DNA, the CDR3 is TGTGCCAGCAGTAGGAATGAGCAGTTCTTC. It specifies CASSRNEQFF.

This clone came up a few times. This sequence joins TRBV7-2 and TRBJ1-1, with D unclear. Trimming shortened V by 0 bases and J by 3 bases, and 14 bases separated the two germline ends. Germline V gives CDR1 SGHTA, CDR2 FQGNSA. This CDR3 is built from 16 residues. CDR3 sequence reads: CASSLARATRDTEAFF. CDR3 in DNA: TGTGCCAGCAGCTTAGCGAGGGCAACTAGGGACACTGAAGCTTTCTTT.

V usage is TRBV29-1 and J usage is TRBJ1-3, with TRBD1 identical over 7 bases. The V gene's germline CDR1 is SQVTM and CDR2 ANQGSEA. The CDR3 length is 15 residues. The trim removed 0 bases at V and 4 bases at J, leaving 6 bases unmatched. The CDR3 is CSVEEPRGQGNTIYF. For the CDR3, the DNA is TGCAGCGTTGAAGAACCAAGGGGACAGGGAAACACCATATATTTT.

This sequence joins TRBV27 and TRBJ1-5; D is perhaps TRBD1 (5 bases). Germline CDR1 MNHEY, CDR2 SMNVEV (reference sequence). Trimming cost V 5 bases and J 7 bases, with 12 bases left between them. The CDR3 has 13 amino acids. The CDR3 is CASSGSGGQPQHF. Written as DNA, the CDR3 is TGTGCCAGCAGTGGGTCGGGGGGACAGCCCCAGCATTTT.

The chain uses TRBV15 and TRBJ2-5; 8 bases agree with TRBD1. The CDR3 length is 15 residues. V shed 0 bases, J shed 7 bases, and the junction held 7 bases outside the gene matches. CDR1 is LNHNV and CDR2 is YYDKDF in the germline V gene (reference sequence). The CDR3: CATSREGQDVRTQYF. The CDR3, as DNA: TGTGCCACCAGCAGAGAGGGACAGGACGTTAGGACCCAGTACTTC.

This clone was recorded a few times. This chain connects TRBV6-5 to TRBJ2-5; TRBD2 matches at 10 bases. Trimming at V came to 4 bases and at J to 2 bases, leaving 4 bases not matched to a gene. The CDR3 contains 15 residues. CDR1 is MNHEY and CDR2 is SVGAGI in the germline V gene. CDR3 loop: CASSSLAGLQETQYF. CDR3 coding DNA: TGTGCCAGCAGTTCACTAGCGGGGTTGCAAGAGACCCAGTACTTC.

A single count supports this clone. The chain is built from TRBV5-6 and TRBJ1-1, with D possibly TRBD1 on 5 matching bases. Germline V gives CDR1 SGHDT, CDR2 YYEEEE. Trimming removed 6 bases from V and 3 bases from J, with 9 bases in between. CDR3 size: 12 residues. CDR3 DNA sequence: TGTGCCAGCATCGGACAACACACTGAAGCTTTCTTT. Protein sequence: CASIGQHTEAFF.

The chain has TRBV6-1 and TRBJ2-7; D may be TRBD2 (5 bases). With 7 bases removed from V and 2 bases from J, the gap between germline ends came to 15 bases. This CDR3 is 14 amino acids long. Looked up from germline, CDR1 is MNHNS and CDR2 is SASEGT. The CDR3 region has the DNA TGTGCCAGCATAGGGCCTAGCAGTACCTACGAGCAGTACTTC. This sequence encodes CASIGPSSTYEQYF.

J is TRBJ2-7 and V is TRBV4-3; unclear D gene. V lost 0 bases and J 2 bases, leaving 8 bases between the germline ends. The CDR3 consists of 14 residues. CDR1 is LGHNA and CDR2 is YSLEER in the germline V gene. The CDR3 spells CASSQDSTPYEQYF. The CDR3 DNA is TGCGCCAGCAGCCAAGATAGCACCCCCTACGAGCAGTACTTC.

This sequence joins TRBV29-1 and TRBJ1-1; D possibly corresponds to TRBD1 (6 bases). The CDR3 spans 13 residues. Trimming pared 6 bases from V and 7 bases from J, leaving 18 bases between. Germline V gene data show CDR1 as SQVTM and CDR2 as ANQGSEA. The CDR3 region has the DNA TGCAGCGTCGGCCCGGACAGTATTCATGAAGCTTTCTTT. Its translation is CSVGPDSIHEAFF.

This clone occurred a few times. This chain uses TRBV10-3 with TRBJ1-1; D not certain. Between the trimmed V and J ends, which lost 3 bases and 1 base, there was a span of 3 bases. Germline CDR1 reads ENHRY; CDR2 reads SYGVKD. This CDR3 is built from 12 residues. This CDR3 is CAISDRNTEAFF. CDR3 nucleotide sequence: TGTGCCATCAGTGACCGGAACACTGAAGCTTTCTTT.

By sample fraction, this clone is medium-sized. CDR3 nucleotide sequence: TGTGCCAGCAGTGACACTAGCGGGGGGGCCAATGAGCAGTTCTTC. It is translated as CASSDTSGGANEQFF. V is TRBV6-4 and J is TRBJ2-1; TRBD2 agrees at 13 bases. The germline CDR1 and CDR2 sequences are MRHNA and SNTAGT. V trimming: 2 bases; J trimming: 6 bases; junction bases outside the gene matches: 1. This CDR3 spans 15 amino acids.

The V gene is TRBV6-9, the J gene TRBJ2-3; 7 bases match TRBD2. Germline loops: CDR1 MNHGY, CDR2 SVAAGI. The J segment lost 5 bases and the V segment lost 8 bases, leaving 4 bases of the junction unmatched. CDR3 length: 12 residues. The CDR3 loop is CASGGEGDTQYF. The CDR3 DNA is TGTGCCAGCGGTGGGGAGGGAGATACGCAGTATTTT.

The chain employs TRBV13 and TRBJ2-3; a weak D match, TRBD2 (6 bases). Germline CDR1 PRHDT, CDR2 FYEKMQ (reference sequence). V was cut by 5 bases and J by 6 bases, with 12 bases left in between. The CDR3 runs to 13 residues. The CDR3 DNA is TGTGCCAGCAGCCGGGAGTCCACGGATACGCAGTATTTT. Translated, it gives CASSRESTDTQYF.

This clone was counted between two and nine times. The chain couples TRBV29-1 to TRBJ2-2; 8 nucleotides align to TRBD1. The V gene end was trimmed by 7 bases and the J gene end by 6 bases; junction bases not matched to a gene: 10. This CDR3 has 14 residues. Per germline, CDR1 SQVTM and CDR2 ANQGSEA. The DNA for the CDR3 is TGCAGCGGGAAGGACAGGGAGCTTCCCGGGGAGCTGTTTTTT. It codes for CSGKDRELPGELFF.

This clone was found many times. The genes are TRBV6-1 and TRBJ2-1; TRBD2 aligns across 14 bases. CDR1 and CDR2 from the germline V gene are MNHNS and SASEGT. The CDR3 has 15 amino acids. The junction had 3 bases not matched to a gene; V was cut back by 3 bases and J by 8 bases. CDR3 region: CASSETSGGAYEQFF. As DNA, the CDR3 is TGTGCCAGCAGTGAGACTAGCGGGGGGGCTTATGAGCAGTTCTTC.

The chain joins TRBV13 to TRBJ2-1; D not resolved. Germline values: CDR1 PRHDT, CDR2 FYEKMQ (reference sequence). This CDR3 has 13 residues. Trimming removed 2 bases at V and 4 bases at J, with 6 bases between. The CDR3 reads CASSLSDYNEQFF. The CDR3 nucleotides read TGTGCCAGCAGCTTATCGGATTACAATGAGCAGTTCTTC.

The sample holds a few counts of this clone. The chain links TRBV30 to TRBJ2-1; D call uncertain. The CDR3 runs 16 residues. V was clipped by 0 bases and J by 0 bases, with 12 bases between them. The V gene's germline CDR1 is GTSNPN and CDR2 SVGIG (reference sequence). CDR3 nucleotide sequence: TGTGCCTGGAGTGTCGACTGGCCTGGCTCCTACAATGAGCAGTTCTTC. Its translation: CAWSVDWPGSYNEQFF.

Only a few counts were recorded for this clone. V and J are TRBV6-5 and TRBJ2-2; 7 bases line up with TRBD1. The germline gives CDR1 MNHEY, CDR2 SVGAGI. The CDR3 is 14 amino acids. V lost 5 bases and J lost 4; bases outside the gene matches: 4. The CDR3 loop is CASSRTGITGELFF. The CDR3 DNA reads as TGTGCCAGCAGTAGGACAGGAATCACCGGGGAGCTGTTTTTT.

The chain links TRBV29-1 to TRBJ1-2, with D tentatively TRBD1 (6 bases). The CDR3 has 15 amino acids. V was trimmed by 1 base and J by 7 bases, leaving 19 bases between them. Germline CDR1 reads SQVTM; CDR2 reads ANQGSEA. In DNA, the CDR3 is TGCAGCGTTGAAGCTACAACAGGGAGGAGCGGTGGCTACACCTTC. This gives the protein CSVEATTGRSGGYTF.

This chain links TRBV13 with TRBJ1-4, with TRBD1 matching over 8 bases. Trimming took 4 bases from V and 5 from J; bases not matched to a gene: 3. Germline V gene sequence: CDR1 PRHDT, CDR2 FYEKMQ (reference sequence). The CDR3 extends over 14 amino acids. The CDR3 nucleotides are TGTGCCAGCAGCTCGACAGGGGAAAATGAAAAACTGTTTTTT. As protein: CASSSTGENEKLFF.

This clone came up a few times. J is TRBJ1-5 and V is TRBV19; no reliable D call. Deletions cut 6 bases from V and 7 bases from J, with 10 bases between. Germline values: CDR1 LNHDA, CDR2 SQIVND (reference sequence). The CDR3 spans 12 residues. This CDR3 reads CASRQTGQPQHF. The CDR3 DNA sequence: TGTGCCAGTAGGCAGACCGGGCAGCCCCAGCATTTT.

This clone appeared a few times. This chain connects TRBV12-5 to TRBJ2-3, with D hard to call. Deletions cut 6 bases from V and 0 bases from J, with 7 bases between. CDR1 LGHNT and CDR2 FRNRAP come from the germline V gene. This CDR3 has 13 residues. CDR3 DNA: TGTGCTAGTGGGAGGCAAAGCACAGATACGCAGTATTTT. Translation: CASGRQSTDTQYF.

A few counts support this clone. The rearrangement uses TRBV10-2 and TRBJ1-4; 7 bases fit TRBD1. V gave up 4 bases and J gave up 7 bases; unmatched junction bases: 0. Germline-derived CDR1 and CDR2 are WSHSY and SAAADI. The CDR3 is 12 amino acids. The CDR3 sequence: CASSGQGEKLFF. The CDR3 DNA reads TGCGCCAGCAGTGGACAGGGTGAAAAACTGTTTTTT.